Given below is one T cell receptor (beta chain) in context. Its cognate antigen is unknown. This sample is part of a study of post-analysis software for immune sequencing data. For the study at large: Relapsing-remitting, secondary progressive and progressive-relapsing multiple sclerosis courses were included.

Each TCR beta cDNA library carried unique molecular identifiers. TCRdb re-derived calls from the PCR reads in MiXCR, one entry per CDR3 protein. In the table there are 350,000 to 500,000 distinct CDR3 sequences, about 40% of which are singletons. The CDR3 is 15 residues long. The J segment lost 6 bases and the V segment lost 6 bases, leaving 11 bases of the junction unmatched. CDR1 is MNHEY and CDR2 is SMNVEV in the germline V gene (reference sequence). Findings and caveats of the study: In multiple sclerosis, normalized Chao1 diversity was significantly below that of controls. Patients carried several TRBV segments more frequently than controls did, and TRBV5-6, TRBV5-1 and TRBV20-1 were among them.

The sample was blood. The receptor was isolated from a girl aged 2-10 years with multiple sclerosis. This rearrangement joins TRBV27 to TRBJ1-5; 7 nucleotides match TRBD1. CDR3 sequence (DNA): TGTGCCAGCAGCTATAATCGACAGGGAAGTCAGCCCCAGCATTTT. Its protein is CASSYNRQGSQPQHF.